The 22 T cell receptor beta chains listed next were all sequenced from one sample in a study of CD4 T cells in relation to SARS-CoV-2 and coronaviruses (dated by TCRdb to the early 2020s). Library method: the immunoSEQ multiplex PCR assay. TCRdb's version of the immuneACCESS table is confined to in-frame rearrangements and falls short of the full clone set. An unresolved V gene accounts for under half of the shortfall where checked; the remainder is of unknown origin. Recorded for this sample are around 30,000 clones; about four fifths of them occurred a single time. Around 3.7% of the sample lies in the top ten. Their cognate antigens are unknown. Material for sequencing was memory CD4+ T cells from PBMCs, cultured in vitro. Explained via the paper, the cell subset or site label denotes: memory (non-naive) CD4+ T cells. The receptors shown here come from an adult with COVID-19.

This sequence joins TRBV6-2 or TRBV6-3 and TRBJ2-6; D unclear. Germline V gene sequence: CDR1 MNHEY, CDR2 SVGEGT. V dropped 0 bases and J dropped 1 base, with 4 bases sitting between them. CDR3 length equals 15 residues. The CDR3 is CASSYSGSGANVLTF. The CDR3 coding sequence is TGTGCCAGCAGTTACTCGGGGTCTGGGGCCAACGTCCTGACTTTC.

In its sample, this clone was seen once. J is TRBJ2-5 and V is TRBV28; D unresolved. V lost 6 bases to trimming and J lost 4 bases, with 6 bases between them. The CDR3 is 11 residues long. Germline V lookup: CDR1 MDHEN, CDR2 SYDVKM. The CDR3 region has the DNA TGTGCCAGCAGCTCCTCAGAGACCCAGTACTTC. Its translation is CASSSSETQYF.

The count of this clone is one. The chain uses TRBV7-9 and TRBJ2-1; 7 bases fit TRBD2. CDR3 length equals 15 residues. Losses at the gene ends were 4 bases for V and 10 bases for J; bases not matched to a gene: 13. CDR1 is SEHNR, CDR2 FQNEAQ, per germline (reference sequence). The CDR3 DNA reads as TGTGCCAGCAGCTCTCCAGGACTAGGGCAATGGGAGCAGTTCTTC. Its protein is CASSSPGLGQWEQFF.

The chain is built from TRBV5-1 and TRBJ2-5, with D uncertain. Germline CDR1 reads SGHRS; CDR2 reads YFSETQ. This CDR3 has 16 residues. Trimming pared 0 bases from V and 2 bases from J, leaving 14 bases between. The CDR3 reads CASSLGQLGVQETQYF. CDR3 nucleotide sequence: TGCGCCAGCAGCTTGGGCCAACTTGGCGTACAAGAGACCCAGTACTTC.

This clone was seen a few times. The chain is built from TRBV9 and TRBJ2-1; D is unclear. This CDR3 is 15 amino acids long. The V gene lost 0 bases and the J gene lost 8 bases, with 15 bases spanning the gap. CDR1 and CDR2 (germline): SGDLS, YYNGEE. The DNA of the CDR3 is TGTGCCAGCAGCGTAGATCCCCTCCCCAGCGATGAGCAGTTCTTC. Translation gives CASSVDPLPSDEQFF.

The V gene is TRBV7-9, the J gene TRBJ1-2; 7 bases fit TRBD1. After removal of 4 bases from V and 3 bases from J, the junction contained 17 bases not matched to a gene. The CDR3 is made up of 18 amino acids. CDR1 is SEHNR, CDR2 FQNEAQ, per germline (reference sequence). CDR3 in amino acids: CASSSKSGTGVNYYGYTF. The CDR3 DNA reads TGTGCCAGCAGCTCGAAGTCGGGAACAGGGGTCAACTACTATGGCTACACCTTC. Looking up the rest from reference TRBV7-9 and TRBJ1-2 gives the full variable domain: DTGVSQNPRHKITKRGQNVTFRCDPISEHNRLYWYRQTLGQGPEFLTYFQNEAQLEKSRLLSDRFSAERPKGSFSTLEIQRTEQGDSAMYLCASSSKSGTGVNYYGYTFGSGTRLTVV.

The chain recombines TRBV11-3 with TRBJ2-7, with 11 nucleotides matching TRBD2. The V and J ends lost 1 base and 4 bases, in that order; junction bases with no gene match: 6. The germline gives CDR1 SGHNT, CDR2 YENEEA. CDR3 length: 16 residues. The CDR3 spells CASSLGVTSGGYEQYF. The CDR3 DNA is TGTGCCAGCAGCTTAGGAGTAACTAGCGGGGGTTACGAGCAGTACTTC. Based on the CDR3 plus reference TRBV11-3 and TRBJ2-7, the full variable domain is EAGVVQSPRYKIIEKKQPVAFWCNPISGHNTLYWYLQNLGQGPELLIRYENEEAVDDSQLPKDRFSAERLKGVDSTLKIQPAELGDSAVYLCASSLGVTSGGYEQYFGPGTRLTVT.

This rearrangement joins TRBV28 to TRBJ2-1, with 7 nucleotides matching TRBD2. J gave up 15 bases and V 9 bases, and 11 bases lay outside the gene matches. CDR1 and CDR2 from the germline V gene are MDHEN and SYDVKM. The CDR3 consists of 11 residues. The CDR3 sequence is CASHTTSAWFF. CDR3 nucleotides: TGTGCCAGTCACACAACTAGCGCTTGGTTCTTC.

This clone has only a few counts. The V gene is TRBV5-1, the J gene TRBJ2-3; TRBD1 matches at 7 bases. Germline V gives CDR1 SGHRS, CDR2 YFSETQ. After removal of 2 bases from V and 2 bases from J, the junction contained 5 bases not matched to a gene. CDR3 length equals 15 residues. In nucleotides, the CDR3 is TGCGCCAGCAGCTTACAGGGGTACCACACAGATACGCAGTATTTT. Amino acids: CASSLQGYHTDTQYF.

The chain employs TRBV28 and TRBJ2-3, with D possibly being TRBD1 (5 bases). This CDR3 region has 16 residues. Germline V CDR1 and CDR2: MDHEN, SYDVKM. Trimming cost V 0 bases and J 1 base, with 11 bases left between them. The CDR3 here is CASSLWGRVGTDTQYF. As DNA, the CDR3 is TGTGCCAGCAGTTTATGGGGCAGGGTGGGCACAGATACGCAGTATTTT.

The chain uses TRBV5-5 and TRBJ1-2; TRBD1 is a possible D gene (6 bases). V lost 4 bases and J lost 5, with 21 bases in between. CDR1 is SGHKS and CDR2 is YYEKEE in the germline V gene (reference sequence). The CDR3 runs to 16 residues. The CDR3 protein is CASSQQQGGVAYGYTF. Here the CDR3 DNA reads TGTGCCAGCAGCCAGCAACAGGGCGGAGTGGCATATGGCTACACCTTC.

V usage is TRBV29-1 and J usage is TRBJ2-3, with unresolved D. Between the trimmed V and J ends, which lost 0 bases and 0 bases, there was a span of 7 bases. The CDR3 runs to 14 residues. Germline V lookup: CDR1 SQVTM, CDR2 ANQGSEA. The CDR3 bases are TGCAGCGTTGAAGATATGCCTAGCACAGATACGCAGTATTTT. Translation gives CSVEDMPSTDTQYF.

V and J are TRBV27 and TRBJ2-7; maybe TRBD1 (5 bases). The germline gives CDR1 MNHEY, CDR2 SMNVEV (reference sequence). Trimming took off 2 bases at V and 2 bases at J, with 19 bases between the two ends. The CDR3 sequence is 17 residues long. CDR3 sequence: CASSLLGTTAIPYEQYF. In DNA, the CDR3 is TGTGCCAGCAGTTTACTGGGTACGACAGCTATTCCCTACGAGCAGTACTTC.

The CDR3 is CAISGHGQETQYF. CDR3 sequence (DNA): TGTGCCATCAGTGGGCACGGCCAAGAGACCCAGTACTTC. This rearrangement joins TRBV10-3 to TRBJ2-5; unclear D gene. CDR1 ENHRY and CDR2 SYGVKD come from the germline V gene. V lost 4 bases, J lost 1 base, and 7 bases lay in between. CDR3 length equals 13 residues.

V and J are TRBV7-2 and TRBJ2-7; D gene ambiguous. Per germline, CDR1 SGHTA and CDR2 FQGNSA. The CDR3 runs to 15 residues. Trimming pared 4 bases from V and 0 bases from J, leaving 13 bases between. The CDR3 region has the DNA TGTGCCAGCAGCTCCAGCGCAGCCTACTCCTACGAGCAGTACTTC. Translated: CASSSSAAYSYEQYF.

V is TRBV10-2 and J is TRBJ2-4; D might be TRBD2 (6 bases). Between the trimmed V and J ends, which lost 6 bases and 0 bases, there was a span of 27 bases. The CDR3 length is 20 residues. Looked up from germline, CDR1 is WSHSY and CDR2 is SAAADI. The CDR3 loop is CASREGGMSSAYRAKNIQYF. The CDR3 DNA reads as TGCGCCAGCAGAGAGGGTGGGATGTCTAGCGCTTATCGAGCCAAAAACATTCAGTACTTC.

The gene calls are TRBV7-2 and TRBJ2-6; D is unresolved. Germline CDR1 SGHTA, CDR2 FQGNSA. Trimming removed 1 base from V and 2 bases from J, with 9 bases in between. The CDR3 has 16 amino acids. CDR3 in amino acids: CASSLGGTPGANVLTF. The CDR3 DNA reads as TGTGCCAGCAGCTTAGGGGGAACACCTGGGGCCAACGTCCTGACTTTC.

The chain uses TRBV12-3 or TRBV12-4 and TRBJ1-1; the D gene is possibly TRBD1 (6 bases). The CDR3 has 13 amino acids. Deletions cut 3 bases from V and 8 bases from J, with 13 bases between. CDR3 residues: CASSLMRGPEAFF. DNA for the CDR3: TGTGCCAGCAGTTTGATGCGGGGGCCGGAAGCTTTCTTT.

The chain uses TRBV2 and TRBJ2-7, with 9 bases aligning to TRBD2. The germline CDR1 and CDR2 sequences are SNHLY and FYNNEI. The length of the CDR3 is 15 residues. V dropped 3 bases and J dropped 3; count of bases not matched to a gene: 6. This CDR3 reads CASSEGSGRIYEQYF. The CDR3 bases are TGTGCCAGCAGTGAGGGTAGCGGGAGAATCTACGAGCAGTACTTC.

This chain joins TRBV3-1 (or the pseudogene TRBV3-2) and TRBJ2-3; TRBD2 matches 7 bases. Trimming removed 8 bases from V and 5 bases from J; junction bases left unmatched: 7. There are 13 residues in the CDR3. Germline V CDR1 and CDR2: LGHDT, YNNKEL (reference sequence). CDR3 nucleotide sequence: TGTGCCAGCTTGTCAACTAGCGAAGATACGCAGTATTTT. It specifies CASLSTSEDTQYF.

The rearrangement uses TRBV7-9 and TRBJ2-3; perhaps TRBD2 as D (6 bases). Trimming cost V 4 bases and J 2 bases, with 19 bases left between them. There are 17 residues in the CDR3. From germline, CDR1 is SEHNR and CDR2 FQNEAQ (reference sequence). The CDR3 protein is CASSSPSGGRLTDTQYF. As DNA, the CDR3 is TGTGCCAGCAGCTCCCCATCTGGGGGGAGGCTCACAGATACGCAGTATTTT.

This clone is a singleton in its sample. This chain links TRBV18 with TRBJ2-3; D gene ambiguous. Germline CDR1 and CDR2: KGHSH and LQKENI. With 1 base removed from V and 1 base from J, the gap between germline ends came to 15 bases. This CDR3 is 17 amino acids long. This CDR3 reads CASSPLPTSQGTDTQYF. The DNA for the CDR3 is TGTGCCAGCTCACCACTCCCGACCAGCCAGGGCACAGATACGCAGTATTTT. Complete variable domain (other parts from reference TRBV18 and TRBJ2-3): NAGVMQNPRHLVRRRGQEARLRCSPMKGHSHVYWYRQLPEEGLKFMVYLQKENIIDESGMPKERFSAEFPKEGPSILRIQQVVRGDSAAYFCASSPLPTSQGTDTQYFGPGTRLTVL.